Listed below are T cell receptor beta chains from one sample, sequenced in a study of spatial heterogeneity in lung cancer. TCRdb called the 5' RACE reads again in MiXCR, with one record for every CDR3 protein. The sample records over 8,500 distinct CDR3 sequences, roughly 12% being singletons. Sample: lung tumor tissue, taken at surgery. The receptors stem from a male donor with early-stage non-small cell lung cancer. The CDR3 runs from the conserved cysteine through the conserved F or W. The D gene is left open where the match is weak. The size entry is marked missing in some rows and otherwise reads once, few, many or a size class.

cdr3_aa: CASSLRGAGLLFF
cdr3_nt: TGTGCCAGCAGTTTAAGGGGGGCTGGTTTGCTGTTTTTT
d_call: -
j_call: TRBJ2-2
clone_size: -
v_call: TRBV27

cdr3_aa: CASSPDRDTEAFF
cdr3_nt: TGTGCCAGCTCACCGGACAGGGACACTGAAGCTTTCTTT
d_call: TRBD1
j_call: TRBJ1-1
clone_size: -
v_call: TRBV18

cdr3_aa: CASGLVAARQETQYF
cdr3_nt: TGTGCCAGCGGCTTAGTGGCAGCGCGGCAAGAGACCCAGTACTTC
d_call: -
j_call: TRBJ2-5
clone_size: -
v_call: TRBV7-2

cdr3_aa: CASYDVYSNQPQHF
cdr3_nt: TGCGCCAGCTACGACGTATATAGCAATCAGCCCCAGCATTTT
d_call: -
j_call: TRBJ1-5
clone_size: few
v_call: TRBV10-1

cdr3_aa: CASSLTEITGEQFF
cdr3_nt: TGTGCCAGCAGCTTGACGGAGATCACGGGGGAGCAGTTCTTC
d_call: -
j_call: TRBJ2-1
clone_size: medium-sized
v_call: TRBV11-2

cdr3_aa: CSAGTTNSYEQYF
cdr3_nt: TGCAGTGCGGGGACAACGAACTCCTACGAGCAGTACTTC
d_call: -
j_call: TRBJ2-7
clone_size: -
v_call: TRBV20-1

cdr3_aa: CASSFLGYDTEAFF
cdr3_nt: TGCGCCAGCAGCTTTCTGGGGTACGACACTGAAGCTTTCTTT
d_call: -
j_call: TRBJ1-1
clone_size: few
v_call: TRBV5-1

cdr3_aa: CASSQAPGSGNQPQHF
cdr3_nt: TGTGCCAGCAGTCAAGCCCCAGGGTCGGGGAATCAGCCCCAGCATTTT
d_call: -
j_call: TRBJ1-5
clone_size: once
v_call: TRBV7-2

cdr3_aa: CASSQEGGRLNTEAFF
cdr3_nt: TGCGCCAGCAGCCAAGAGGGAGGACGGTTAAACACTGAAGCTTTCTTT
d_call: -
j_call: TRBJ1-1
clone_size: medium-sized
v_call: TRBV4-1

cdr3_aa: CASSVGGALNTEAFF
cdr3_nt: TGTGCCAGCAGCGTAGGGGGCGCCCTGAACACTGAAGCTTTCTTT
d_call: -
j_call: TRBJ1-1
clone_size: once
v_call: TRBV9

cdr3_aa: CASSLSLSYEQYF
cdr3_nt: TGCGCCAGCAGCTTGAGCCTCTCCTACGAGCAGTACTTC
d_call: -
j_call: TRBJ2-7
clone_size: medium-sized
v_call: TRBV5-1

cdr3_aa: CASSVDPSREQYF
cdr3_nt: TGTGCCAGCAGCGTAGACCCTAGCCGCGAGCAGTACTTC
d_call: -
j_call: TRBJ2-7
clone_size: few
v_call: TRBV9

cdr3_aa: CASSQSGGSSYNEQFF
cdr3_nt: TGTGCCAGCAGCCAGAGCGGGGGAAGCTCCTACAATGAGCAGTTCTTC
d_call: TRBD2
j_call: TRBJ2-1
clone_size: few
v_call: TRBV14

cdr3_aa: CSAPRAAGDEQYF
cdr3_nt: TGCAGTGCACCCCGGGCGGCGGGGGACGAGCAGTACTTC
d_call: TRBD2
j_call: TRBJ2-7
clone_size: -
v_call: TRBV20-1

cdr3_aa: CASSGQGAVIAYGYTF
cdr3_nt: TGTGCCAGCAGTGGTCAGGGGGCGGTCATTGCCTATGGCTACACCTTC
d_call: TRBD1
j_call: TRBJ1-2
clone_size: medium-sized
v_call: TRBV2

cdr3_aa: CASSLAGQGLANEKLFF
cdr3_nt: TGCGCCAGCAGCTTGGCGGGACAGGGCTTGGCTAATGAAAAACTGTTTTTT
d_call: TRBD1
j_call: TRBJ1-4
clone_size: -
v_call: TRBV5-1

cdr3_aa: CASSPSGGLGNEQFF
cdr3_nt: TGTGCCAGCAGTCCCTCCGGCGGGTTGGGTAATGAGCAGTTCTTC
d_call: -
j_call: TRBJ2-1
clone_size: -
v_call: TRBV12-3/TRBV12-4

cdr3_aa: CASSFGSGNTIYF
cdr3_nt: TGTGCCAGCAGCTTTGGCTCTGGAAACACCATATATTTT
d_call: -
j_call: TRBJ1-3
clone_size: many
v_call: TRBV7-6

cdr3_aa: CASSLGPVTNTGELFF
cdr3_nt: TGTGCCAGCAGCTTAGGTCCGGTGACGAACACCGGGGAGCTGTTTTTT
d_call: -
j_call: TRBJ2-2
clone_size: -
v_call: TRBV7-2

cdr3_aa: CASSQVLAGRGYTF
cdr3_nt: TGCGCCAGCAGCCAAGTATTGGCAGGGAGAGGCTACACCTTC
d_call: -
j_call: TRBJ1-2
clone_size: many
v_call: TRBV4-3

cdr3_aa: CASSLGGRKVEETQYF
cdr3_nt: TGTGCCAGCAGCCTTGGTGGTCGGAAAGTGGAGGAGACCCAGTACTTC
d_call: -
j_call: TRBJ2-5
clone_size: hyperexpanded
v_call: TRBV12-3/TRBV12-4

cdr3_aa: CASSHGDSYNSPLHF
cdr3_nt: TGCGCCAGCAGCCACGGGGACTCCTATAATTCACCCCTCCACTTT
d_call: -
j_call: TRBJ1-6
clone_size: -
v_call: TRBV4-1

cdr3_aa: CAIRQTGPGQPQHF
cdr3_nt: TGTGCCATCAGGCAGACAGGGCCGGGACAGCCCCAGCATTTT
d_call: TRBD1
j_call: TRBJ1-5
clone_size: many
v_call: TRBV10-3

cdr3_aa: CASNGGGAGELFF
cdr3_nt: TGTGCCAGCAACGGGGGAGGGGCCGGGGAGCTGTTTTTT
d_call: TRBD2
j_call: TRBJ2-2
clone_size: many
v_call: TRBV7-6

cdr3_aa: CASSYVQGAIGYTF
cdr3_nt: TGTGCCAGCAGTTACGTCCAGGGGGCAATCGGCTACACCTTC
d_call: TRBD1
j_call: TRBJ1-2
clone_size: -
v_call: TRBV6-2/TRBV6-3

cdr3_aa: CASSRTGTGVYTGELFF
cdr3_nt: TGTGCCAGCAGCAGGACCGGGACAGGAGTTTACACCGGGGAGCTGTTTTTT
d_call: TRBD1
j_call: TRBJ2-2
clone_size: few
v_call: TRBV27

cdr3_aa: CASSPTGPTAPLHF
cdr3_nt: TGTGCCAGCAGTCCGACAGGTCCCACGGCACCCCTCCACTTT
d_call: -
j_call: TRBJ1-6
clone_size: many
v_call: TRBV28

cdr3_aa: CASSSGGLAEYNEQFF
cdr3_nt: TGTGCCAGCAGTTCGGGGGGACTAGCGGAGTACAATGAGCAGTTCTTC
d_call: TRBD2
j_call: TRBJ2-1
clone_size: -
v_call: TRBV12-3/TRBV12-4

cdr3_aa: CASAFSATQETQYF
cdr3_nt: TGTGCCAGCGCCTTTTCAGCGACTCAAGAGACCCAGTACTTC
d_call: -
j_call: TRBJ2-5
clone_size: many
v_call: TRBV13

cdr3_aa: CANSRSQNYGYTF
cdr3_nt: TGTGCCAACAGTCGGTCCCAGAACTATGGCTACACCTTC
d_call: -
j_call: TRBJ1-2
clone_size: -
v_call: TRBV12-3/TRBV12-4

cdr3_aa: CASSVRQGADTYEQYF
cdr3_nt: TGCGCCAGCAGCGTAAGACAGGGGGCGGATACCTACGAGCAGTACTTC
d_call: TRBD1
j_call: TRBJ2-7
clone_size: few
v_call: TRBV4-1

cdr3_aa: CASSSQTGLSNYGYTF
cdr3_nt: TGTGCCAGCAGTTCGCAGACAGGCCTATCTAACTATGGCTACACCTTC
d_call: -
j_call: TRBJ1-2
clone_size: -
v_call: TRBV27

cdr3_aa: CSVFDFQETQYF
cdr3_nt: TGCAGCGTTTTCGACTTTCAAGAGACCCAGTACTTC
d_call: -
j_call: TRBJ2-5
clone_size: many
v_call: TRBV29-1

cdr3_aa: CASSRGGEDNSPLHF
cdr3_nt: TGCGCCAGCAGCCGGGGAGGGGAGGATAATTCACCCCTCCACTTT
d_call: -
j_call: TRBJ1-6
clone_size: many
v_call: TRBV5-1

cdr3_aa: CASSYSSSRGVGTQYF
cdr3_nt: TGTGCCAGCAGTTACTCGTCGAGCAGGGGGGTCGGTACGCAGTATTTT
d_call: -
j_call: TRBJ2-3
clone_size: -
v_call: TRBV6-5

cdr3_aa: CASSPIQRDEQFF
cdr3_nt: TGTGCCAGCAGTCCGATTCAGCGAGACGAGCAGTTCTTC
d_call: -
j_call: TRBJ2-1
clone_size: -
v_call: TRBV27

cdr3_aa: CASSRPRAGNTIYF
cdr3_nt: TGTGCCAGCAGCCGCCCAAGGGCTGGAAACACCATATATTTT
d_call: -
j_call: TRBJ1-3
clone_size: -
v_call: TRBV3-2

cdr3_aa: CASSFQAGTEAFF
cdr3_nt: TGTGCCAGCAGCTTTCAAGCAGGCACTGAAGCTTTCTTT
d_call: -
j_call: TRBJ1-1
clone_size: many
v_call: TRBV5-5

cdr3_aa: CASSPSASGANVLTF
cdr3_nt: TGTGCCAGCAGTCCCTCGGCCTCTGGGGCCAACGTCCTGACTTTC
d_call: -
j_call: TRBJ2-6
clone_size: few
v_call: TRBV27

cdr3_aa: CASRRQGLYTGELFF
cdr3_nt: TGTGCCAGCAGACGACAGGGGCTATACACCGGGGAGCTGTTTTTT
d_call: TRBD1
j_call: TRBJ2-2
clone_size: -
v_call: TRBV6-5

cdr3_aa: CVIHGRTGRGDTQYF
cdr3_nt: TGTGTCATCCATGGAAGAACGGGGCGAGGGGATACGCAGTATTTT
d_call: -
j_call: TRBJ2-3
clone_size: once
v_call: TRBV28

cdr3_aa: CASSPFLAGGEDTQYF
cdr3_nt: TGTGCCAGCTCACCCTTTTTAGCGGGGGGTGAAGATACGCAGTATTTT
d_call: TRBD2
j_call: TRBJ2-3
clone_size: medium-sized
v_call: TRBV18

cdr3_aa: CATSRDRDEQYF
cdr3_nt: TGTGCCACCAGCAGAGATAGGGACGAGCAGTACTTC
d_call: -
j_call: TRBJ2-7
clone_size: -
v_call: TRBV15